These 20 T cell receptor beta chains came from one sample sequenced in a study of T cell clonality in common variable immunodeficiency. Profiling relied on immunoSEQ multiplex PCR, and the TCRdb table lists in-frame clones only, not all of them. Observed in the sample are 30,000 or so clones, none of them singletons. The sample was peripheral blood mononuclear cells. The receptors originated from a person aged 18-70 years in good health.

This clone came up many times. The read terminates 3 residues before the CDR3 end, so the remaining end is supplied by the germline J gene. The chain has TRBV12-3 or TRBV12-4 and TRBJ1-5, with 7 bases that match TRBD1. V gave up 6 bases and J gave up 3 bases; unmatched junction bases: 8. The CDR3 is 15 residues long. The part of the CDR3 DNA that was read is TGTGCCAGCAGCCGGGGAGGACAGGTCAATCAGCCC. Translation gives CASSRGGQVNQP. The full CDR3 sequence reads CASSRGGQVNQPQHF.

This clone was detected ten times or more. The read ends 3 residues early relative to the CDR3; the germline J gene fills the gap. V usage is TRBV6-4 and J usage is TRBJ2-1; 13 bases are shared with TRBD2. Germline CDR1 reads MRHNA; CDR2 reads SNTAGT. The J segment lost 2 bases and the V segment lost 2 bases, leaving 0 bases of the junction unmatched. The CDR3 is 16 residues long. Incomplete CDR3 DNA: TGTGCCAGCAGTGACACTAGCGGGGGGGCCTACAATGAG. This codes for CASSDTSGGAYNE. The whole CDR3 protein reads CASSDTSGGAYNEQFF.

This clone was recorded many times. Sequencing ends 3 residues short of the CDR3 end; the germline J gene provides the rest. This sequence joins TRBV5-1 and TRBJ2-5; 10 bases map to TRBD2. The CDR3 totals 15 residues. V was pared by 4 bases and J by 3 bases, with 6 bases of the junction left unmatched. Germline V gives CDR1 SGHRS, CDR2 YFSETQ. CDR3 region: CASSLAGVNEETQYF. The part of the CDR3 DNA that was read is TGCGCCAGCAGCCTAGCGGGAGTGAATGAAGAGACC.

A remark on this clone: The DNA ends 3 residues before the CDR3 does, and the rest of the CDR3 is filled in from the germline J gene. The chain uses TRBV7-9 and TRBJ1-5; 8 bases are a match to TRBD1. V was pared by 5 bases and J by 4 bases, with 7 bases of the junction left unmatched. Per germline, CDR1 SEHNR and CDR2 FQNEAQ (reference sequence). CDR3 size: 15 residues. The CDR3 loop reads CASSLQGGSNQPQHF. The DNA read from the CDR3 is TGTGCCAGCAGCCTACAGGGGGGTAGTAATCAGCCC. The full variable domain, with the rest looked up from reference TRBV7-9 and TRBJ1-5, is DTGVSQNPRHKITKRGQNVTFRCDPISEHNRLYWYRQTLGQGPEFLTYFQNEAQLEKSRLLSDRFSAERPKGSFSTLEIQRTEQGDSAMYLCASSLQGGSNQPQHFGDGTRLSIL.

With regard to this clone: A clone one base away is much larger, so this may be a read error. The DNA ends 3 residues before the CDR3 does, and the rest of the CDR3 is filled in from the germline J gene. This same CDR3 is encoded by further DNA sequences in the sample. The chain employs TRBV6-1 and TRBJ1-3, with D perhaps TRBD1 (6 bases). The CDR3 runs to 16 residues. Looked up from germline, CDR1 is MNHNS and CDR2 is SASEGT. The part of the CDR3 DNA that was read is TGTGCCAGCAGTGAAGTGGGGACATTCTCTGGAAACACG. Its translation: CASSEVGTFSGNT. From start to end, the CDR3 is CASSEVGTFSGNTIYF.

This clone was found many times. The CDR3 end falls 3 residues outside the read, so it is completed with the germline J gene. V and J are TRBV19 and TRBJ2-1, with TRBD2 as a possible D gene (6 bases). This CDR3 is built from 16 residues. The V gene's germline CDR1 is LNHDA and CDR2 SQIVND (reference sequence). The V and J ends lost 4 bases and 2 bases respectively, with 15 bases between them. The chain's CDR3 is CASSRIGAGAYNEQFF. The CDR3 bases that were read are TGTGCCAGTAGTAGAATAGGAGCGGGCGCCTACAATGAG.

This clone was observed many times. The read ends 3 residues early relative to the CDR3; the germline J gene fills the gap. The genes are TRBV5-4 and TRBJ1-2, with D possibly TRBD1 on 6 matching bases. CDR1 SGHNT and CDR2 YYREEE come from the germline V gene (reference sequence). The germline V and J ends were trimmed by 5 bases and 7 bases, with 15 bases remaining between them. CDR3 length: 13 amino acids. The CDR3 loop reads CASSLDSSSGYTF. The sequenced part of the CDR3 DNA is TGTGCCAGCAGTCTGGACAGCTCGAGTGGC.

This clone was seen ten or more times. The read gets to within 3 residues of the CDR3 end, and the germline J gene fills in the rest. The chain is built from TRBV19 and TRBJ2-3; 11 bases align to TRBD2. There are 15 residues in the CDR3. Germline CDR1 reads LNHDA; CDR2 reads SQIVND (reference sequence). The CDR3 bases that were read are TGTGCCAGTAGTATCCTAGCGGGGGGCGGAGAGACG. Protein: CASSILAGGGET. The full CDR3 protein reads CASSILAGGGETQYF.

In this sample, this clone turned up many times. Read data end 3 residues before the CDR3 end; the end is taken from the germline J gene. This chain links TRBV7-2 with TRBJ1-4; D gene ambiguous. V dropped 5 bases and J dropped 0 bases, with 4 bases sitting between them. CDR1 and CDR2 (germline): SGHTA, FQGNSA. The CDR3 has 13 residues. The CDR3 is CASSVTTNEKLFF. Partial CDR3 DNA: TGTGCCAGCAGCGTAACAACTAATGAAAAA.

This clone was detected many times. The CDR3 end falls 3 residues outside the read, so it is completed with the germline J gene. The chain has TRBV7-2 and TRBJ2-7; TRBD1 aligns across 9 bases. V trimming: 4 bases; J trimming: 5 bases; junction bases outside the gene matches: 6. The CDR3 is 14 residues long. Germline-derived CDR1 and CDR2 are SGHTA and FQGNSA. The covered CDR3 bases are TGTGCCAGCAGCTCGGTACAGGGGGCGCACGAG. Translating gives CASSSVQGAHE. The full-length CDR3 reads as CASSSVQGAHEQYF.

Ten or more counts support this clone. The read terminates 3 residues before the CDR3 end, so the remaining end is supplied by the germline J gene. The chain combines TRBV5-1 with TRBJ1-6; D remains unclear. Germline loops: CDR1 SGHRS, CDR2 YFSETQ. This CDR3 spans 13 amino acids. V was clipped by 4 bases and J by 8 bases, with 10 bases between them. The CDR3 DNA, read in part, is TGCGCCAGCAGCGAGAGGTCCGATTCACCC. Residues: CASSERSDSP. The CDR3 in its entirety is CASSERSDSPLHF.

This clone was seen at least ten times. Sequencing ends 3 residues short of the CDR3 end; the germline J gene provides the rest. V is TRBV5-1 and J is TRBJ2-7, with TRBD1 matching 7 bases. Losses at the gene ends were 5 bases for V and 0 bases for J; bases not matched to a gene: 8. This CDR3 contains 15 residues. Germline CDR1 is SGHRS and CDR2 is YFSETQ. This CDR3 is CASSSGQRSSYEQYF. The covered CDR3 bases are TGCGCCAGCAGTTCGGGACAGAGGAGCTCCTACGAG.

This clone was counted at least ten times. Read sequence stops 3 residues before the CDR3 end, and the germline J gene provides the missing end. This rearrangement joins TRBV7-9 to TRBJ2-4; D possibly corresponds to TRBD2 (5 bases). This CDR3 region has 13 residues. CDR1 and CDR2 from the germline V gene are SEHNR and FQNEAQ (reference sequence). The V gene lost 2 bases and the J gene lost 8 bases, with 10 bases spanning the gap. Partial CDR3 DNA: TGTGCCAGCAGCTTAAATGCGGGCGACATT. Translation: CASSLNAGDI. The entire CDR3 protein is CASSLNAGDIQYF.

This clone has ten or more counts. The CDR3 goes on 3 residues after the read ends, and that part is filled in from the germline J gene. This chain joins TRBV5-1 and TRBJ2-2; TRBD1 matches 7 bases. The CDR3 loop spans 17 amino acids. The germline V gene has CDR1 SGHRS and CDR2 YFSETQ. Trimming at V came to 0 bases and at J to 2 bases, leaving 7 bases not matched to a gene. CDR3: CASSLGETGINTGELFF. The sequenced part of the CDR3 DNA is TGCGCCAGCAGCTTGGGAGAGACAGGGATTAACACCGGGGAG.

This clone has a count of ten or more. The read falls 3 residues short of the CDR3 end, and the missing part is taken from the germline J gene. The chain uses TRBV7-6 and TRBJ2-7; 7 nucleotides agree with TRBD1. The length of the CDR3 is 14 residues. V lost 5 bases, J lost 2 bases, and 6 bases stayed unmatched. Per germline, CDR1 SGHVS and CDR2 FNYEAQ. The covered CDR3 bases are TGTGCCAGCAGCCCCACAGGGGAACCCTACGAG. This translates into CASSPTGEPYE. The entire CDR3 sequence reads CASSPTGEPYEQYF.

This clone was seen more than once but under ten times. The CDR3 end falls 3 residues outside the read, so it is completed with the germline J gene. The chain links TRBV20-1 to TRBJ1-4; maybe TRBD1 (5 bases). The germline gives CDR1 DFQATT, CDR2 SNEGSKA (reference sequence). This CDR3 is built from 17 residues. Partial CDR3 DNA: TGCAGTGCTAGAGATGGGGCCGGTCCGACCCAAAATTCACCA. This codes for CSARDGAGPTQNSP. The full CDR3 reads CSARDGAGPTQNSPLFF.

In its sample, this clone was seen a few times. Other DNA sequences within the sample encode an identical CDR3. The CDR3 bases that were read are TGTGCCAGTAGGAGCGGATCCACAGATACG. Its translation is CASRSGSTDT. From start to end, the CDR3 is CASRSGSTDTQYF. The V and J genes are TRBV19 and TRBJ2-3; weak D call: TRBD2 (5 bases). The observed sequence ends 3 residues before the CDR3 terminus, with the missing tail filled in from the germline J gene. Trimming removed 6 bases at V and 2 bases at J, with 9 bases between. The CDR3 extends over 13 amino acids. Per germline, CDR1 LNHDA and CDR2 SQIVND (reference sequence).

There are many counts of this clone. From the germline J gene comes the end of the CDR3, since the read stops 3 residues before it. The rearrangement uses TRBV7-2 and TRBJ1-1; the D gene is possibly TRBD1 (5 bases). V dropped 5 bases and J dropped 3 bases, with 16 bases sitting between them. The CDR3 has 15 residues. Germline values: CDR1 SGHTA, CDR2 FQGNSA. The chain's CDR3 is CASSPSGGKYTEAFF. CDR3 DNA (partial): TGTGCCAGCAGCCCCTCCGGGGGGAAATACACTGAA. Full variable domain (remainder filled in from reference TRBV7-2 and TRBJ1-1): GAGVSQSPSNKVTEKGKDVELRCDPISGHTALYWYRQSLGQGLEFLIYFQGNSAPDKSGLPSDRFSAERTGGSVSTLTIQRTQQEDSAVYLCASSPSGGKYTEAFFGQGTRLTVV.

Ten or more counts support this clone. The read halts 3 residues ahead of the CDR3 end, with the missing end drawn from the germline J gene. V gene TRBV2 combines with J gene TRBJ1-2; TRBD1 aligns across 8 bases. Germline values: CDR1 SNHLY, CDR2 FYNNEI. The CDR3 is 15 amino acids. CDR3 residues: CASSAYLTGAGGYTF. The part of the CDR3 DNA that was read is TGTGCCAGCAGCGCTTACCTGACAGGGGCGGGGGGC.

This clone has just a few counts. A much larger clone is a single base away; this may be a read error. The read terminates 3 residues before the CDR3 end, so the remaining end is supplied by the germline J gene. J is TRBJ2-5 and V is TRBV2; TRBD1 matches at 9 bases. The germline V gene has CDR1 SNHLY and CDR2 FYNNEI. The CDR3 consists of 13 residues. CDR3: CASRADRGDTQYF. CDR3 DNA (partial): TGTGCCAGCAGGGCGGACAGGGGTGATACC. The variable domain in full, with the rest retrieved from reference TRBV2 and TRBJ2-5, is EPEVTQTPSHQVTQMGQEVILRCVPISNHLYFYWYRQILGQKVEFLVSFYNNEISEKSEIFDDQFSVERPDGSNFTLKIRSTKLEDSAMYFCASRADRGDTQYFGPGTRLLVL.